This TCR beta chain originates from a study of identical twins. This clonotype was counted ten times or more. The CDR3 covers 14 residues. CDR1 and CDR2 from the germline V gene are MNHNS and SASEGT. V lost 4 bases, J lost 6 bases, and 7 bases stayed unmatched. TCRdb called the 5' RACE reads again in MiXCR, with one record for every CDR3 protein. The sample lists about 720,000 distinct CDR3 sequences; approximately 9% were seen once. The same data also contributed to another study, on yellow fever vaccine responses in identical twins.

The chain is built from TRBV6-1 and TRBJ2-5, with 8 bases lining up with TRBD2. The receptor's source is a woman aged 18-29 years in good health. Sequencing was done on a sample of PBMCs. The CDR3 DNA reads as TGTGCCAGCAGTGCCAGCGGGAGTCGAAAGACCCAGTACTTC. It specifies CASSASGSRKTQYF.